This T cell receptor (beta chain) was captured by sequencing in a study of T cell repertoires in cytomegalovirus infection. On the study more broadly: Matching HLA type and CMV infection were both indicated by public TCR beta signatures. The study's findings and limits: In two of eight donors, the top clonotype was HLA-C-restricted CMV-specific. Totalled public TCR beta family frequency picked out people who carried CMV plus the relevant HLA.

MiXCR, run by TCRdb on the reads, gives a single entry per CDR3 protein. The table includes a few hundred thousand distinct CDR3 sequences, roughly 15% detected once. The CDR3 is 13 residues long. From germline, CDR1 is ENHRY and CDR2 SYGVKD. Trimming left V 7 bases short and J 1 base short, with 10 bases between. A note on this clonotype: The antigen remains unidentified.

The sequenced material came from PBMCs. The chain joins TRBV10-3 to TRBJ2-5; perhaps D is TRBD1 or TRBD2 (5 bases each). The TCR sequence derives from a human donor in good health (CMV status not recorded). Some clones in this sample may be carry-over from other donors' samples. CDR3 nucleotide sequence: TGTGCCATCATGCCGGGGACCCAAGAGACCCAGTACTTC. This sequence encodes CAIMPGTQETQYF.